A selection of T cell receptor beta chains follows, all from one sample in a study of blood T cell repertoires in COVID-19. The data were produced by immunoSEQ multiplex PCR, yet TCRdb's version contains in-frame clones alone and is incomplete. Found here are about 150,000 clones, roughly 82% of them singletons; the top ten hold 9.8%. Sequencing was done on a sample of peripheral blood. The receptors derive from a woman aged 50 to 60 with acute or convalescent COVID-19. Each CDR3 is given with its conserved first and last residue.

j_call | v_call | cdr3_aa
TRBJ2-6 | TRBV5-8 | CASSLVRGSVSGANVLTF
TRBJ2-3 | TRBV10-3 | CAISERRSRGDTQYF
TRBJ2-7 | TRBV3-1/TRBV3-2 | CASSQDGRAEQYF
TRBJ1-1 | TRBV9 | CASSAGTGDTEAFF
TRBJ1-1 | TRBV11-2 | CASSLAVSTREAFF
TRBJ2-3 | TRBV11-3 | CASSPNSGGSDTQYF
TRBJ2-2 | TRBV4-3 | CASSQDHGAGDLAGELFF
TRBJ2-5 | TRBV7-9 | CASSPRLVPETQYF
TRBJ1-2 | TRBV27 | CASSSPDRDRLGYGYTF
TRBJ2-7 | TRBV27 | CASSKTRSVYEQYF
TRBJ1-1 | TRBV9 | CASSPRTGTLSTEAFF
TRBJ2-2 | TRBV9 | CASSVDRGRAGELFF
TRBJ1-4 | TRBV28 | CASGLRRGKLFF
TRBJ2-3 | TRBV18 | CASSPNPTATDTQYF
TRBJ2-1 | TRBV11-3 | CASSLGSGGADEQFF
TRBJ2-3 | TRBV3-1/TRBV3-2 | CASMTPRADTQYF
TRBJ1-5 | TRBV6-2/TRBV6-3 | CASSYSHSLHQPQHF
TRBJ2-2 | TRBV2 | CASRFDRNTGELFF
TRBJ1-2 | TRBV19 | CASREFDRAYGYTF
TRBJ2-2 | TRBV6-5 | CASSYKSSGELFF
TRBJ2-7 | TRBV4-3 | CASSQKATAYEQYF
TRBJ2-1 | TRBV12-3/TRBV12-4 | CASSFRVRHEQFF
TRBJ2-3 | TRBV12-5 | CASGSGQSTDTQYF
TRBJ2-7 | TRBV14 | CASSHRGSWTGIYEQYF
TRBJ2-7 | TRBV20-1 | CSARDTYEQYF
TRBJ2-5 | TRBV20-1 | CSASEPVQETQYF
TRBJ1-5 | TRBV6-2/TRBV6-3 | CASSYRGSNQPQHF
TRBJ2-7 | TRBV27 | CASGGGAGYEQYF
TRBJ1-2 | TRBV30 | CARTTGDNYGYTF
TRBJ2-1 | TRBV4-3 | CASSLGLAGVDEQFF
TRBJ2-1 | TRBV9 | CASSGPGLGGLAGSSYNEQFF
TRBJ2-7 | TRBV2 | CASSEPGQHYEQYF
TRBJ1-6 | TRBV6-5 | CASSRGGVNSPLHF
TRBJ2-7 | TRBV4-2 | CASSQEEGRGREQYF
TRBJ1-4 | TRBV11-2 | CASSPDREKLFF
TRBJ2-1 | TRBV18 | CASSPINGYNEQFF
TRBJ2-3 | TRBV2 | CASSVAGVVDTQYF
TRBJ2-2 | TRBV5-4 | CASSPSRVRTGELFF
TRBJ2-5 | TRBV7-2 | CASSLRVGPETQYF
TRBJ2-7 | TRBV19 | CASSIAITAYEQYF
TRBJ2-2 | TRBV15 | CATSNGGTTGELFF